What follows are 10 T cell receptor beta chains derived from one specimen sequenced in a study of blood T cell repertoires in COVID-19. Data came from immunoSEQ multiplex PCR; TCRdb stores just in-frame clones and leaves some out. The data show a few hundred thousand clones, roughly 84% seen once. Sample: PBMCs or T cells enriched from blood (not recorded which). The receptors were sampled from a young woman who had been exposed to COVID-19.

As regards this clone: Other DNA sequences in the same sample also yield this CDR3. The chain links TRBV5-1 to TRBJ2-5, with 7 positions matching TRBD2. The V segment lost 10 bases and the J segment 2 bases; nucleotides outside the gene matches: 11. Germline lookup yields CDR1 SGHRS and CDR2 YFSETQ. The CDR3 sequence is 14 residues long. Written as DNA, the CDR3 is TGCGCCTCCAGCTTGGGGGGGGTACAAGAGACCCAGTACTTC. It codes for CASSLGGVQETQYF. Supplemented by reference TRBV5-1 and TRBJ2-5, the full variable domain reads KAGVTQTPRYLIKTRGQQVTLSCSPISGHRSVSWYQQTPGQGLQFLFEYFSETQRNKGNFPGRFSGRQFSNSRSEMNVSTLELGDSALYLCASSLGGVQETQYFGPGTRLLVL.

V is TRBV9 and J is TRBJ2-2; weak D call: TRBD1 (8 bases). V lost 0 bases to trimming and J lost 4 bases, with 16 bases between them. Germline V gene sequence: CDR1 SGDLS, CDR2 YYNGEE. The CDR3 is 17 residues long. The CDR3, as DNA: TGTGCCAGCAGCGTAGCTACAGGGGGGGCGGTCACCGGGGAGCTGTTTTTT. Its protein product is CASSVATGGAVTGELFF.

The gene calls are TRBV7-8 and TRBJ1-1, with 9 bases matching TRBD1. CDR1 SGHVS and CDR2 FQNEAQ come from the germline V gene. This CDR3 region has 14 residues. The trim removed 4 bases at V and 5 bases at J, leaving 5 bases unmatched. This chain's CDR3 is CASSSPGQGTEAFF. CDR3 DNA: TGTGCCAGCAGCTCCCCGGGACAGGGAACTGAAGCTTTCTTT.

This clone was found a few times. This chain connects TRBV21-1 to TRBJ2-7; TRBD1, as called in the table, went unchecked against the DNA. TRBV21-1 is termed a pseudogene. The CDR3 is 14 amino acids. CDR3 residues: CASSKGTGKSEQYF. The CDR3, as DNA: TGTGCCAGCAGCAAAGGGACAGGAAAATCCGAGCAGTACTTC.

The CDR3 region has the DNA TGTGCCAGCAGTGGGGACAGGGGGGATCTGAACACTGAAGCTTTCTTT. It is translated as CASSGDRGDLNTEAFF. The chain links TRBV28 to TRBJ1-1, with 11 positions matching TRBD1. The ends lost 5 bases at V and 0 bases at J; junction bases unmatched: 5. This CDR3 region has 16 residues. Looked up from germline, CDR1 is MDHEN and CDR2 is SYDVKM.

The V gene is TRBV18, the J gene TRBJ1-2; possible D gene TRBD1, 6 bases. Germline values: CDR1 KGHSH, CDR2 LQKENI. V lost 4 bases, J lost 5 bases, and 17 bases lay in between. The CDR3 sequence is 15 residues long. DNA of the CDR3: TGTGCCAGCTCACTAGGACAGTTCACACGGTATGGCTACACCTTC. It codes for CASSLGQFTRYGYTF. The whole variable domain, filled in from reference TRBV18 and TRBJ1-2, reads NAGVMQNPRHLVRRRGQEARLRCSPMKGHSHVYWYRQLPEEGLKFMVYLQKENIIDESGMPKERFSAEFPKEGPSILRIQQVVRGDSAAYFCASSLGQFTRYGYTFGSGTRLTVV.

The CDR3 coding sequence is TGTGCCAGCTCGCCGACTAGCGGGAGCTTCGAGCAGTACTTC. It translates to CASSPTSGSFEQYF. The chain uses TRBV18 and TRBJ2-7; 12 bases map to TRBD2. V shed 6 bases and J 6 bases; nucleotides not matched to a gene: 6. The V gene's germline CDR1 is KGHSH and CDR2 LQKENI. CDR3 size: 14 residues.

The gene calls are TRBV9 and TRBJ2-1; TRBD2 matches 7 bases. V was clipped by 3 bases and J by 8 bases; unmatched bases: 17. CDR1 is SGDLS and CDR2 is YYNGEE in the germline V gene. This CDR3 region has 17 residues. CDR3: CASSAGGPGGRVYEQFF. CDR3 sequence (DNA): TGTGCCAGCAGCGCTGGGGGTCCTGGCGGGAGAGTATATGAGCAGTTCTTC.

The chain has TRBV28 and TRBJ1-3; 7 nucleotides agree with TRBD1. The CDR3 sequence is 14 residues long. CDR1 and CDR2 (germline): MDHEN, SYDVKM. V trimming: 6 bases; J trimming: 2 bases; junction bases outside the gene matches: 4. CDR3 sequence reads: CASRGDRTGNTIYF. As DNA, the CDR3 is TGTGCCAGCAGGGGGGACAGAACTGGAAACACCATATATTTT.

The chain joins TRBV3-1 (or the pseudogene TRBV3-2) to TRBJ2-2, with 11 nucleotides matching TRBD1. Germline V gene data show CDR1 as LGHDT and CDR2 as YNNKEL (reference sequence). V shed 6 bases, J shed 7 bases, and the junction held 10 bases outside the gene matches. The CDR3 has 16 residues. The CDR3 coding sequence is TGTGCCAGCAGAGAAAGGGGACAGGGGGTAGTCGGGGAGCTGTTTTTT. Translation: CASRERGQGVVGELFF.